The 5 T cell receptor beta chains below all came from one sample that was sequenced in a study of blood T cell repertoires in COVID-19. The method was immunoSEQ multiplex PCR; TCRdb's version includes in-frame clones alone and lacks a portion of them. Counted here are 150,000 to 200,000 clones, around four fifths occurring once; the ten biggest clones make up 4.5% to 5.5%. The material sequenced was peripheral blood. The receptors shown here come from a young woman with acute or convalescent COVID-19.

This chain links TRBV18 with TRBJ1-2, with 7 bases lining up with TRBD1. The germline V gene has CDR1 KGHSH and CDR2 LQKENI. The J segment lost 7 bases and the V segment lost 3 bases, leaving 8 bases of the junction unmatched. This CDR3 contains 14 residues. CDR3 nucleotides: TGTGCCAGCTCACCTAGGGGGCCGACTGGTGGCTACACCTTC. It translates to CASSPRGPTGGYTF.

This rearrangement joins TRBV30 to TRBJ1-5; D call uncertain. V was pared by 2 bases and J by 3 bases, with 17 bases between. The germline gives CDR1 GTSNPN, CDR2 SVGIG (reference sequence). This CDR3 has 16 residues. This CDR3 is CAWSPGVPGVNQPQHF. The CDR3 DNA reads TGTGCCTGGAGTCCCGGGGTACCCGGAGTCAATCAGCCCCAGCATTTT.

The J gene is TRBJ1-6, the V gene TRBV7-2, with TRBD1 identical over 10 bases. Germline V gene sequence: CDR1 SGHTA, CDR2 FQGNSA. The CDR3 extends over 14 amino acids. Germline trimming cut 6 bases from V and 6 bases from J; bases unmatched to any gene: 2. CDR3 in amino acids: CASRWDRGNSPLHF. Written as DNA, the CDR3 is TGTGCCAGCAGGTGGGACAGGGGTAATTCACCCCTCCACTTT.

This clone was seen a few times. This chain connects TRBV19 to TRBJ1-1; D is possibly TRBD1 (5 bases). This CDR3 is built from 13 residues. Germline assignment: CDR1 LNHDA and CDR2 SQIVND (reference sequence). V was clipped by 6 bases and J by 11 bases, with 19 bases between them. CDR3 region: CASRRDPVLDAFF. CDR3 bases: TGTGCCAGTAGGCGGGACCCCGTTTTGGATGCTTTCTTT.

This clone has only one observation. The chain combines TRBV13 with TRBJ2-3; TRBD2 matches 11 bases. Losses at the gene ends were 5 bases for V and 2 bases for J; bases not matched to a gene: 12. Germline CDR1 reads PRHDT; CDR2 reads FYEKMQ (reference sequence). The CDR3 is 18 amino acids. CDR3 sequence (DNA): TGTGCCAGCAGCCGATTAGCGGGAGGGCGAGGGGACACAGATACGCAGTATTTT. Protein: CASSRLAGGRGDTDTQYF. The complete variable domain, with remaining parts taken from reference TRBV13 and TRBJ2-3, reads AAGVIQSPRHLIKEKRETATLKCYPIPRHDTVYWYQQGPGQDPQFLISFYEKMQSDKGSIPDRFSAQQFSDYHSELNMSSLELGDSALYFCASSRLAGGRGDTDTQYFGPGTRLTVL.